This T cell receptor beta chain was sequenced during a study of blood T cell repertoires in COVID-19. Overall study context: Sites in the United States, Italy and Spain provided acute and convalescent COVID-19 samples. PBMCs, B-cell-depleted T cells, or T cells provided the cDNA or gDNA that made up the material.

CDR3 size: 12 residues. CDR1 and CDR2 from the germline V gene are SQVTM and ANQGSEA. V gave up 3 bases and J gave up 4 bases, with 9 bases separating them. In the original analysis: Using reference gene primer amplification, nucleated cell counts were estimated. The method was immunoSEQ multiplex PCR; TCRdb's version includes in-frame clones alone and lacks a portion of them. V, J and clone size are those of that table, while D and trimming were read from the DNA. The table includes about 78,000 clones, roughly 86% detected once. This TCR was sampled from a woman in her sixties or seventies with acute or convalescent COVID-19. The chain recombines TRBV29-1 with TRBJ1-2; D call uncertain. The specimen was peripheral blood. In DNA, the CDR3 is TGCAGCGTTGAGCCCCCCAGCTATGGCTACACCTTC. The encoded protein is CSVEPPSYGYTF.